This paragraph covers one T cell receptor (beta chain) sequence. The antigen remains undetermined. This entry belongs to a study of OX40 agonist ivuxolimab in advanced cancers. In the study overall: In this cohort, patients received ivuxolimab, an agonistic anti-OX40 (CD134) antibody.

Study-wide findings and caveats: Mean expanded clone counts were higher in CD8+ than CD4+ T cells.

Trimming removed 1 base from V and 2 bases from J; junction bases left unmatched: 5. This CDR3 contains 16 residues. Germline V CDR1 and CDR2: LNHDA, SQIVND (reference sequence). Using immunoSEQ multiplex PCR, the repertoire was profiled, and TCRdb retains in-frame clones only, with some absent. Here the sample spans about 24,000 clones, approximately 91% being singletons. The V and J genes are TRBV19 and TRBJ2-3; 8 bases are a match to TRBD2. The clonotype was recovered from an adult with an advanced solid tumor such as melanoma, head and neck, liver or kidney cancer. The source was CD4+ or CD8+ T cells sorted from blood, collected in a trial of the OX40 agonist ivuxolimab. The CDR3 region has the DNA TGTGCCAGTAGTATAGTTGCGGGGGGTATCACAGATACGCAGTATTTT. Translated, it gives CASSIVAGGITDTQYF.